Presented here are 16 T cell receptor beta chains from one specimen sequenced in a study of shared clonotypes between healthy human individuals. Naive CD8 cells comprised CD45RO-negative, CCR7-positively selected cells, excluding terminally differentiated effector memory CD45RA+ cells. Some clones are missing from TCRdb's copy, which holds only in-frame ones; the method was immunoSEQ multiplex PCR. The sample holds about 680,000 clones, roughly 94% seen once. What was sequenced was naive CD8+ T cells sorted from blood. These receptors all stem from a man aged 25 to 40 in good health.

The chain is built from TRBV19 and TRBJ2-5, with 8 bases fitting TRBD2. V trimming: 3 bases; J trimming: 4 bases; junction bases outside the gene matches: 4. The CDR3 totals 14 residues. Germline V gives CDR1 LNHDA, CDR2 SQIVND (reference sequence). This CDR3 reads CASSIREGRETQYF. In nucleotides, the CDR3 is TGTGCCAGTAGTATCCGGGAGGGCCGAGAGACCCAGTACTTC.

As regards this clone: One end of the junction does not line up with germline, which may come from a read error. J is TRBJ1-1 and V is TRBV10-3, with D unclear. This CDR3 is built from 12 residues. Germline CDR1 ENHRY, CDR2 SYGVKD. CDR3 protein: CAISEVNTEVFF. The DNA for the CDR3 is TGTGCCATCAGTGAGGTAAATACTGAAGTTTTCTTT.

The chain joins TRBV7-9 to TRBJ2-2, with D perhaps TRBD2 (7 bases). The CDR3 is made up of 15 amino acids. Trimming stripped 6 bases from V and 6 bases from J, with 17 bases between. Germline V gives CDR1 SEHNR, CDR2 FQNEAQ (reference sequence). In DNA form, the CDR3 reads TGTGCCAGCAGAGGGGGGGCCCTCTTTTCCGGGGAGCTGTTTTTT. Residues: CASRGGALFSGELFF. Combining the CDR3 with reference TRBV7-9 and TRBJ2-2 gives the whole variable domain DTGVSQNPRHKITKRGQNVTFRCDPISEHNRLYWYRQTLGQGPEFLTYFQNEAQLEKSRLLSDRFSAERPKGSFSTLEIQRTEQGDSAMYLCASRGGALFSGELFFGEGSRLTVL.

CDR3 coding DNA: TGTGCCAGCAGATTTGAGTGGCAGGAGGACGGCGAGCAGTACTTC. Amino acid sequence: CASRFEWQEDGEQYF. The V gene is TRBV5-5, the J gene TRBJ2-7; a weak D match, TRBD2 (5 bases). The CDR3 totals 15 residues. The V gene's germline CDR1 is SGHKS and CDR2 YYEKEE (reference sequence). V lost 5 bases, J lost 6 bases, and 21 bases lay in between.

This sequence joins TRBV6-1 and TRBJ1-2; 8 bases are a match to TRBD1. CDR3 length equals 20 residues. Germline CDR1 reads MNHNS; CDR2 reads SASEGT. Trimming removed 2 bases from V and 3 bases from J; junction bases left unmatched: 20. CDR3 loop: CASSEWLVVQGAAVDYGYTF. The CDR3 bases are TGTGCCAGCAGTGAATGGTTAGTTGTCCAGGGGGCCGCAGTGGACTATGGCTACACCTTC.

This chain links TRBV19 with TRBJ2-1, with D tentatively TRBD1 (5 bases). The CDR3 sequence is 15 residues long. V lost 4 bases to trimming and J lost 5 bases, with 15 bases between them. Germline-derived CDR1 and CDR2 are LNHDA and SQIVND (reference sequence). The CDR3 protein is CASSTHWGGHNEQFF. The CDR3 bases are TGTGCCAGTAGTACCCATTGGGGCGGACACAATGAGCAGTTCTTC. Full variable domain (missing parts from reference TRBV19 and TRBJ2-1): DGGITQSPKYLFRKEGQNVTLSCEQNLNHDAMYWYRQDPGQGLRLIYYSQIVNDFQKGDIAEGYSVSREKKESFPLTVTSAQKNPTAFYLCASSTHWGGHNEQFFGPGTRLTVL.

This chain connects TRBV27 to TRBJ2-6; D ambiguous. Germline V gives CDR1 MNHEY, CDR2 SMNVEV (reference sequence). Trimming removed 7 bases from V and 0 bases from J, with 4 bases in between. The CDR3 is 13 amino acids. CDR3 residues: CASMASGANVLTF. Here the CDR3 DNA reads TGTGCCAGCATGGCCTCTGGGGCCAACGTCCTGACTTTC.

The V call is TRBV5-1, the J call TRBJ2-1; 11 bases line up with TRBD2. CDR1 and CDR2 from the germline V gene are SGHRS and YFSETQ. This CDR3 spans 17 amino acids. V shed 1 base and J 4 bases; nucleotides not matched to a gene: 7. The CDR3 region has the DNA TGCGCCAGCAGCTTGAGGCTAGCGGGAGGTCCTTACAATGAGCAGTTCTTC. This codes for CASSLRLAGGPYNEQFF.

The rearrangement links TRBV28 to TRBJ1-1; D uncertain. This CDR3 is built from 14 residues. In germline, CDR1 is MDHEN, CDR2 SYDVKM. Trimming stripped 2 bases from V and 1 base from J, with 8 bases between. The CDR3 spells CASSLRPPNTEAFF. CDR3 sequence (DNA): TGTGCCAGCAGTTTAAGACCCCCGAACACTGAAGCTTTCTTT.

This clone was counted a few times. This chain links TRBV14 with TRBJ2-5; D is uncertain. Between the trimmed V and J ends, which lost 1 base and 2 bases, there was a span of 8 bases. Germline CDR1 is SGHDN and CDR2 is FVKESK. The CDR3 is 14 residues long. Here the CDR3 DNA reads TGTGCCAGCAGCCAAGGACTGCCACAAGAGACCCAGTACTTC. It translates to CASSQGLPQETQYF.

The DNA for the CDR3 is TGTGCCATCAGTGAGCCGCCGCTAGCGGGGGGAAACACCGGGGAGCTGTTTTTT. It codes for CAISEPPLAGGNTGELFF. The J gene is TRBJ2-2, the V gene TRBV10-3, with 11 bases that match TRBD2. Germline V gives CDR1 ENHRY, CDR2 SYGVKD. The V and J ends lost 2 bases and 2 bases, in that order; junction bases with no gene match: 7. The CDR3 is 18 amino acids.

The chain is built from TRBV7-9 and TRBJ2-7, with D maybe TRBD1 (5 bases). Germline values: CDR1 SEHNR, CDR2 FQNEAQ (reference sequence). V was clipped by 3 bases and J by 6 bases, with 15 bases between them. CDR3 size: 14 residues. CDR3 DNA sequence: TGTGCCAGCAGCTTTCCCCTTGGGGCATTCGAGCAGTACTTC. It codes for CASSFPLGAFEQYF.

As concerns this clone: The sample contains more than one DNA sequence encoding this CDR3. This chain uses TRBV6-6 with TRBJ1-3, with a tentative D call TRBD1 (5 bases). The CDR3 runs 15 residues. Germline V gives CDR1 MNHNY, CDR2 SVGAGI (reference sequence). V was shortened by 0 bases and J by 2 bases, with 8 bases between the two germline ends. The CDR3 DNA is TGTGCCAGCAGTTACTCTGGGGGGGCTGGAAACACCATATATTTT. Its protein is CASSYSGGAGNTIYF.

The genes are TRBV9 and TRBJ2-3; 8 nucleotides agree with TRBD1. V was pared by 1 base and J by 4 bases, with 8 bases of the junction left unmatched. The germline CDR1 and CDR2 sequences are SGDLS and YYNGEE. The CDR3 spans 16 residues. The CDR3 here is CASSVPKDRAADTQYF. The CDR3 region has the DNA TGTGCCAGCAGCGTACCTAAGGACAGGGCCGCAGATACGCAGTATTTT.

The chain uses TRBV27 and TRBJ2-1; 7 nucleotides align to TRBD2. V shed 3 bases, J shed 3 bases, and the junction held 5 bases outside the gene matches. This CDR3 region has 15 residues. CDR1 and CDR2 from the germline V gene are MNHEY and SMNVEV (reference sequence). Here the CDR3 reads CASSLSGIGYNEQFF. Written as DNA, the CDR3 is TGTGCCAGCAGTTTGAGCGGGATAGGCTACAATGAGCAGTTCTTC.

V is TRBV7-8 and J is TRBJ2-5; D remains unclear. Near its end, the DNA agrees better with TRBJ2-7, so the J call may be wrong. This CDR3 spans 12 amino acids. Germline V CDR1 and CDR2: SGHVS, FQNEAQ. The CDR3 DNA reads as TGTGCCAGCAGCAGGGTCCGGTACGAGCAGTACTTC. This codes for CASSRVRYEQYF.